These T cell receptor beta chains were read from a single sample in a study of T cell responses to AZD1222 COVID-19 vaccine. Using immunoSEQ multiplex PCR, the repertoire was profiled, and TCRdb retains in-frame clones only, with some absent. The table has roughly 190,000 clones, roughly 92% seen once. The sample was peripheral blood, taken on day 0 of AZD1222 vaccination. These receptors were taken from an adult in good health. CDR3s include the opening cysteine and the closing phenylalanine or tryptophan.

cdr3_length,j_call,v_call,cdr3_aa
16,TRBJ1-1,TRBV7-8,CASILNSRGLNTEAFF
13,TRBJ1-2,TRBV7-9,CASSLGESHGYTF
15,TRBJ1-5,TRBV10-3,CASRGITEGNQPQHF
13,TRBJ1-2,TRBV6-5,CASRDRGNYGYTF
12,TRBJ1-1,TRBV18,CASSPGNTEAFF
13,TRBJ1-2,TRBV28,CASSSGVGYGYTF
15,TRBJ1-5,TRBV6-6,CASREPGQGNQPQHF
15,TRBJ2-3,TRBV9,CASSVGGVLGDTQYF
15,TRBJ1-2,TRBV6-5,CASSPSGATNYGYTF
15,TRBJ1-4,TRBV18,CASSPPSQGWEKLFF
14,TRBJ1-2,TRBV7-9,CASSPTGGNYGYTF
15,TRBJ2-1,TRBV9,CASSPQQGAYNEQFF
16,TRBJ1-5,TRBV19,CASSSALGWGNQPQHF
15,TRBJ1-5,TRBV3-1/TRBV3-2,CASSQGVVSNQPQHF
14,TRBJ2-1,TRBV5-1,CASSPSGGPNEQFF
16,TRBJ1-6,TRBV7-6,CASSLREGDINSPLHF
14,TRBJ1-1,TRBV9,CASSAMSGGTEAFF
20,TRBJ2-3,TRBV7-6,CASSFDPTSGGASRPDTQYF
13,TRBJ1-5,TRBV2,CASFPGGNQPQHF
15,TRBJ2-3,TRBV2,CASSLHPGGPDTQYF
15,TRBJ2-1,TRBV5-8,CASSLGGQNYNEQFF
14,TRBJ1-3,TRBV5-6,CASIKTGSGNTIYF
15,TRBJ2-3,TRBV6-5,CASSFNRGTTDTQYF
17,TRBJ2-5,TRBV6-6,CASSQGWQIQAQETQYF
15,TRBJ1-1,TRBV5-1,CASSRQGARNTEAFF
15,TRBJ1-5,TRBV19,CASSPSSHSNQPQHF
16,TRBJ1-2,TRBV6-6,CASSSNPTGNGYGYTF
15,TRBJ2-1,TRBV27,CASRGNSAGNNEQFF
15,TRBJ2-1,TRBV7-3,CASSLGASGGHEQFF
15,TRBJ1-5,TRBV3-1/TRBV3-2,CASSQGLSRGQPQHF
12,TRBJ1-2,TRBV28,CASSSSTYGYTF
15,TRBJ2-7,TRBV6-5,CASAKGTSALYEQYF
14,TRBJ2-7,TRBV4-1,CASSQSTATYEQYF
15,TRBJ1-2,TRBV9,CASSVVRDRVYGYTF
18,TRBJ2-5,TRBV4-1,CASSQVLGGTLSQETQYF
12,TRBJ2-5,TRBV21-1,CASSGGGKTQYF
15,TRBJ1-2,TRBV27,CASSPEGQPRGGYTF
13,TRBJ1-4,TRBV18,CASSPLNEEKLFF